These T cell receptor beta chains were read from a single sample in a study of blood T cell repertoires in COVID-19. TCRdb keeps only in-frame clones here, not all; method: immunoSEQ multiplex PCR. The sample lists 150,000 to 200,000 clones, over 80% seen once, with 1.6% in the top ten. Material for sequencing was peripheral blood. These TCRs come from a woman aged 50 to 60 with acute or convalescent COVID-19. Each CDR3 is given with its conserved first and last residue. A D gene is named only where the DNA matches it firmly. Where a row states a size, it is once, few, many or the class of an expanded clone; other rows omit it.

CDR3 DNA | CDR3 protein | D gene | J gene | clone size | V gene
TGTGCCAGTAGTATAGGCGCAGGGGCTGGAAACACCATATATTTT | CASSIGAGAGNTIYF | . | TRBJ1-3 | once | TRBV19
TGCGCCAGCAGCTCCTCTATCGGGGTAACCTCCTACGAGCAGTACTTC | CASSSSIGVTSYEQYF | . | TRBJ2-7 | . | TRBV5-1
TGTGCCAGCAGCGTAGCCAGCGATGGTTACGAGCAGTACTTC | CASSVASDGYEQYF | . | TRBJ2-7 | . | TRBV9
TGTGCCAGCAGGAGGGACAGGTATTACAATGAGCAGTTCTTC | CASRRDRYYNEQFF | TRBD1 | TRBJ2-1 | . | TRBV6-5
TGTGCCAGTAGTACCCCCGGGAGCCACTATGGCTACACCTTC | CASSTPGSHYGYTF | . | TRBJ1-2 | . | TRBV19
TGTGCCAGCAGCTTTGGGGACAGGGGGCAAGGCACCTTC | CASSFGDRGQGTF | TRBD1 | TRBJ1-2 | . | TRBV7-9
TGTGCCTGGAGAGTACAGGGGGCGCGGGGCTACACCTTC | CAWRVQGARGYTF | TRBD1 | TRBJ1-2 | . | TRBV30
TGTGCCAGAGAAGCGGGAGGGTGGGACAATGAGCAGTTCTTC | CAREAGGWDNEQFF | . | TRBJ2-1 | . | TRBV21-1
TGTGCCAGCTCACACGACAGGCTGAACACTGAAGCTTTCTTT | CASSHDRLNTEAFF | . | TRBJ1-1 | . | TRBV18
TGCGCCAGCAGCTTGGCCCGGGGGGCCGGTGGCTACACCTTC | CASSLARGAGGYTF | . | TRBJ1-2 | . | TRBV5-1
TGCGCCAGCAGCCTGGACAGTCCAATGAACACTGAAGCTTTCTTT | CASSLDSPMNTEAFF | . | TRBJ1-1 | . | TRBV5-1
TGTGCCAGCAGCGTAGTCTGGACAGGGGACCCTGAAGCTTTCTTT | CASSVVWTGDPEAFF | TRBD1 | TRBJ1-1 | . | TRBV7-2
TGTGCCAGCAGTTTAGGGGGCCGAACTGAAGCTTTCTTT | CASSLGGRTEAFF | . | TRBJ1-1 | . | TRBV28
TGTGCCAGCAGGCAACAACTCGGGATTAGCTATGGCTACACCTTC | CASRQQLGISYGYTF | . | TRBJ1-2 | . | TRBV6-5
TGTGCCAGCAGCTTAGTAGGACAGGGCCTTTCACCCCTCCACTTT | CASSLVGQGLSPLHF | TRBD1 | TRBJ1-6 | . | TRBV7-2
TGTGCCAGCAGTTTGATGGGGGGGCGCGTTGATACGCAGTATTTT | CASSLMGGRVDTQYF | . | TRBJ2-3 | . | TRBV27
TGTGCCAGCTGTTATGAGCGGAGCACAGATACGCAGTATTTT | CASCYERSTDTQYF | . | TRBJ2-3 | . | TRBV18
TGTGCCTGGAGTGGAGACAGGGGGCTTGTCTATGGCTACACCTTC | CAWSGDRGLVYGYTF | TRBD1 | TRBJ1-2 | . | TRBV30
TGTGCCAGCAGCTTTGGTGGGGAGAGGTCTAACTATGGCTACACCTTC | CASSFGGERSNYGYTF | . | TRBJ1-2 | . | TRBV7-2
TGTGCCAGCAGGATACAGGGCCCCGAGCAGTACTTC | CASRIQGPEQYF | . | TRBJ2-7 | few | TRBV2
TGTGCCAGCTCACGCAGACAGGGGTCAGAAGATACGCAGTATTTT | CASSRRQGSEDTQYF | TRBD1 | TRBJ2-3 | . | TRBV18
TGTGCCAGCAGTTACGGAGCGGATTTTCGCACAGATACGCAGTATTTT | CASSYGADFRTDTQYF | . | TRBJ2-3 | . | TRBV6-2/TRBV6-3
TGTGCCAGCTCACCGTCCAGGGGGCAGGATGAGCAGTTCTTC | CASSPSRGQDEQFF | TRBD1 | TRBJ2-1 | . | TRBV18
TGTGCCAGCAGCCTGCGACAGGGATCCCTTCAAGCTTTCTTT | CASSLRQGSLQAFF | TRBD1 | TRBJ1-1 | . | TRBV14
TGTGCCAGCAGTTCAAGGCCGGGACAGGGTCCCAAAGGGGAGCTGTTTTTT | CASSSRPGQGPKGELFF | TRBD1 | TRBJ2-2 | . | TRBV6-7
TGCGCCAGCAGCCCCTCCCTGACAGGGGGCACTGAAGCTTTCTTT | CASSPSLTGGTEAFF | TRBD1 | TRBJ1-1 | . | TRBV5-1
TGTGCCTGGAGTGTACGGGCAGGGATAGAGACCCAGTACTTC | CAWSVRAGIETQYF | . | TRBJ2-5 | . | TRBV30
TGTGCCAGCAGTGACTGTGGATACTATACTAATCAGCCCCAGCATTTT | CASSDCGYYTNQPQHF | . | TRBJ1-5 | . | TRBV6-4
TGTGCCAGCAGCTTGGATGTTAGCGGATACAATGAGCAGTTCTTC | CASSLDVSGYNEQFF | . | TRBJ2-1 | . | TRBV5-4
TGTGCCAGCTCACCAGTCTCGCCAGGTGGGTTAGACACTGAAGCTTTCTTT | CASSPVSPGGLDTEAFF | . | TRBJ1-1 | few | TRBV18
TGTGCCACCAGTGATGGACAGGGGGCTGGCTACACCTTC | CATSDGQGAGYTF | TRBD1 | TRBJ1-2 | . | TRBV24-1
TGCGCCAGCAGCCCCTCCCCAGGACTGGCCTACGAGCAGTACTTC | CASSPSPGLAYEQYF | . | TRBJ2-7 | . | TRBV5-1
TGTGCCAGCAGCCAAGGAGGTCAGCCCCAGCATTTT | CASSQGGQPQHF | . | TRBJ1-5 | few | TRBV3-1/TRBV3-2
TGCGCCAGCAGCCTTGCCCCCAGCTATGGCTACACCTTC | CASSLAPSYGYTF | . | TRBJ1-2 | . | TRBV5-1
TGTGCCAGCAGCTTAAACAGGGGGCTTTCACCCCTCCACTTT | CASSLNRGLSPLHF | TRBD1 | TRBJ1-6 | . | TRBV11-3
TGTGCCAGCAGAGACAGGGCGTATGGAAACACCATATATTTT | CASRDRAYGNTIYF | TRBD1 | TRBJ1-3 | few | TRBV6-5
TGTGCCATCAACGGAGGGGGACAGGGGTCTGATGAAGCTTTCTTT | CAINGGGQGSDEAFF | TRBD1 | TRBJ1-1 | once | TRBV28
TGTGCCGCTAGGAGGGGAGCTAACTATGGCTACACCTTC | CAARRGANYGYTF | . | TRBJ1-2 | . | TRBV30
TGTGCCAGCAGTACAACTAGCGGGGGGGGCACAGATACGCAGTATTTT | CASSTTSGGGTDTQYF | TRBD2 | TRBJ2-3 | . | TRBV27
TGTGCCAGCTCACCGAGAAGTAGTAGCCAAGAGACCCAGTACTTC | CASSPRSSSQETQYF | . | TRBJ2-5 | . | TRBV18
TGTGCCAGCACCCGAGACTATGGCTACACCTTC | CASTRDYGYTF | . | TRBJ1-2 | . | TRBV5-6
TGTGCCAGCAGTTTACAGGCTTTCGGGCCCCAGCATTTT | CASSLQAFGPQHF | . | TRBJ1-5 | few | TRBV28
TGTGCCAGCAGCTTACTAGCGGGGGGTCGCACAGATACGCAGTATTTT | CASSLLAGGRTDTQYF | TRBD2 | TRBJ2-3 | . | TRBV7-2
TGTGCCAGCAGCCCGAAGGACAGAAGCTCCTATAATTCACCCCTCCACTTT | CASSPKDRSSYNSPLHF | . | TRBJ1-6 | few | TRBV5-6
TGTGCCAGCAGCGTAGAGGTAGCGGCGAACACCGGGGAGCTGTTTTTT | CASSVEVAANTGELFF | . | TRBJ2-2 | . | TRBV9
TGTGCCAGCAGCCTTATTAGGCAGGGCGACTATGGCTACACCTTC | CASSLIRQGDYGYTF | . | TRBJ1-2 | . | TRBV7-2
TGTGCCAGCAGCTTGGACGGACAGAGGGAGTTCTTC | CASSLDGQREFF | . | TRBJ2-1 | . | TRBV5-6
TGTGCCAGCAGCCCCAGTGACCTGGGAGCAGAGACCCAGTACTTC | CASSPSDLGAETQYF | . | TRBJ2-5 | . | TRBV7-9
TGTGCCAGCCCCCCCCCGGGAGACTACAGTGAAGCTTTCTTT | CASPPPGDYSEAFF | . | TRBJ1-1 | . | TRBV7-4
TGTGCCAGCAGTTACTCCGGGGGAAGCAATCAGCCCCAGCATTTT | CASSYSGGSNQPQHF | . | TRBJ1-5 | . | TRBV6-6
TGTGCCAGCGGTTATGCGGAGACCCAGTACTTC | CASGYAETQYF | . | TRBJ2-5 | . | TRBV6-5
TGTGCCAGCAGCCCCAGGGACAGGAGCTTCTATGGCTACACCTTC | CASSPRDRSFYGYTF | TRBD1 | TRBJ1-2 | . | TRBV5-4
TGTGCCAGCAGCTTAAGCGGGGGGATAGACTACAATGAGCAGTTCTTC | CASSLSGGIDYNEQFF | TRBD2 | TRBJ2-1 | . | TRBV7-3
TGTGCCAGCAGCTCGCAGGGGGCGAACACTGAAGCTTTCTTT | CASSSQGANTEAFF | TRBD1 | TRBJ1-1 | . | TRBV7-2